These 25 T cell receptor beta chains were all obtained from the same sample, sequenced in a study of control samples from healthy donors and cancer patients. TCRdb keeps only in-frame clones here, not all; method: immunoSEQ multiplex PCR. The sample records 130,000 to 150,000 clones, around 90% being singletons. Sequencing input: blood. The receptors here all came from a man younger than 40 in good health.

This chain joins TRBV18 and TRBJ2-1; 7 bases are a match to TRBD2. The V and J ends lost 3 bases and 0 bases, in that order; junction bases with no gene match: 11. The V gene's germline CDR1 is KGHSH and CDR2 LQKENI. The length of the CDR3 is 18 residues. CDR3 residues: CASSPKASGGSSYNEQFF. CDR3 nucleotide sequence: TGTGCCAGCTCACCCAAGGCTAGCGGCGGGAGCTCCTACAATGAGCAGTTCTTC.

V gene TRBV10-3 combines with J gene TRBJ1-2, with 10 bases matching TRBD1. CDR3 length: 16 amino acids. The junction had 8 bases not matched to a gene; V was cut back by 5 bases and J by 2 bases. Germline V CDR1 and CDR2: ENHRY, SYGVKD. This CDR3 is CAISKAPGQGNYGYTF. DNA for the CDR3: TGTGCCATCAGTAAGGCACCGGGACAGGGGAACTATGGCTACACCTTC.

The sample holds one count of this clone. The chain couples TRBV18 to TRBJ2-3; possible D gene TRBD1, 6 bases. Germline V gene data show CDR1 as KGHSH and CDR2 as LQKENI. The V end lost 3 bases, the J end lost 2 bases, and 15 bases lay between the germline ends. There are 16 residues in the CDR3. CDR3 nucleotides: TGTGCCAGCTCACCGACTGACAGGCCCACCACAGATACGCAGTATTTT. Translating it yields CASSPTDRPTTDTQYF.

The chain joins TRBV15 to TRBJ1-6; perhaps TRBD1 as D (5 bases). The CDR3 totals 13 residues. Trimming took off 3 bases at V and 13 bases at J, with 13 bases between the two ends. Looked up from germline, CDR1 is LNHNV and CDR2 is YYDKDF (reference sequence). The CDR3 DNA follows: TGTGCCACCAGCAGGGGACTGATGGAGCCCCTCCACTTT. It translates to CATSRGLMEPLHF.

The chain couples TRBV28 to TRBJ1-1; D remains unclear. Trimming took off 1 base at V and 5 bases at J, with 8 bases between the two ends. The CDR3 length is 13 residues. In germline, CDR1 is MDHEN, CDR2 SYDVKM. CDR3 loop: CASSLLRSTEAFF. For the CDR3, the DNA is TGTGCCAGCAGTTTATTGCGGTCGACTGAAGCTTTCTTT.

The chain has TRBV30 and TRBJ1-1; a possible D gene is TRBD1 (6 bases). Germline CDR1 and CDR2: GTSNPN and SVGIG (reference sequence). The CDR3 is 14 residues long. V dropped 7 bases and J dropped 0 bases, with 15 bases sitting between them. The CDR3 region is CALTTAGVNTEAFF. Written as DNA, the CDR3 is TGTGCCTTAACCACTGCAGGGGTGAACACTGAAGCTTTCTTT.

The chain couples TRBV11-2 to TRBJ1-6, with no clear D. V was pared by 6 bases and J by 8 bases, with 14 bases between. This CDR3 spans 14 amino acids. The germline CDR1 and CDR2 sequences are SGHAT and FQNNGV. This CDR3 reads CASSVGYGDSPLHF. CDR3 sequence (DNA): TGTGCCAGCAGTGTAGGGTACGGAGATTCACCCCTCCACTTT.

J is TRBJ1-2 and V is TRBV27; 7 bases line up with TRBD1. The ends lost 5 bases at V and 3 bases at J; junction bases unmatched: 9. Germline values: CDR1 MNHEY, CDR2 SMNVEV (reference sequence). The CDR3 runs to 15 residues. DNA of the CDR3: TGTGCCAGCAGTCCCCTGACAGGGTGGGACTATGGCTACACCTTC. Translation gives CASSPLTGWDYGYTF.

The chain carries TRBV6-5 and TRBJ1-1; D might be TRBD1 (6 bases). V shed 5 bases and J shed 1 base, with 8 bases lying between them. The CDR3 spans 13 residues. Germline V CDR1 and CDR2: MNHEY, SVGAGI. CDR3 amino acids: CASSKDRNTEAFF. The DNA of the CDR3 is TGTGCCAGCAGTAAGGACAGGAACACTGAAGCTTTCTTT.

This clone was observed a single time. The chain combines TRBV2 with TRBJ2-1; 12 bases agree with TRBD2. There are 15 residues in the CDR3. Germline CDR1 and CDR2: SNHLY and FYNNEI. The V gene end was trimmed by 10 bases and the J gene end by 4 bases; junction bases not matched to a gene: 8. The CDR3 bases are TGTGCCACCCAACTAGCGGGGGGTCTTTACAATGAGCAGTTCTTC. Translated, it gives CATQLAGGLYNEQFF.

This clone showed up just a few times. The chain has TRBV12-5 and TRBJ1-6; D gene ambiguous. This CDR3 comprises 17 residues. Germline-derived CDR1 and CDR2 are LGHNT and FRNRAP. V was trimmed by 0 bases and J by 0 bases, leaving 9 bases between them. The CDR3 nucleotides read TGTGCTAGTGGTTTGGTAGCGAGTAGCTCCTATAATTCACCCCTCCACTTT. This encodes CASGLVASSSYNSPLHF. Full variable domain (missing parts from reference TRBV12-5 and TRBJ1-6): DARVTQTPRHKVTEMGQEVTMRCQPILGHNTVFWYRQTMMQGLELLAYFRNRAPLDDSGMPKDRFSAEMPDATLATLKIQPSEPRDSAVYFCASGLVASSSYNSPLHFGNGTRLTVT.

In its sample, this clone was seen once. This chain uses TRBV7-3 with TRBJ2-3; 9 bases fit TRBD2. The V segment lost 1 base and the J segment 6 bases; nucleotides outside the gene matches: 5. CDR3 length: 15 amino acids. The germline V gene encodes CDR1 SGHTA and CDR2 FQGTGA. CDR3 DNA: TGTGCCAGCAGCTTAATGCGGGGGGGCCGGGATACGCAGTATTTT. Residues: CASSLMRGGRDTQYF.

V usage is TRBV24-1 and J usage is TRBJ2-1; D might be TRBD2 (6 bases). This CDR3 is built from 13 residues. V was cut by 9 bases and J by 4 bases, with 12 bases left in between. In germline, CDR1 is KGHDR, CDR2 SFDVKD. This CDR3 reads CATAPGEYNEQFF. CDR3 nucleotide sequence: TGTGCCACCGCCCCGGGGGAATACAATGAGCAGTTCTTC.

V usage is TRBV12-5 and J usage is TRBJ1-2, with 8 bases that match TRBD1. V dropped 3 bases and J dropped 4; count of bases not matched to a gene: 7. The V gene's germline CDR1 is LGHNT and CDR2 FRNRAP. The CDR3 loop spans 15 amino acids. CDR3 DNA: TGTGCTAGTGGTTTTCTTTCGGGGACAGGCTATGGCTACACCTTC. It codes for CASGFLSGTGYGYTF.

The rearrangement uses TRBV14 and TRBJ2-1; TRBD2 might be the D (6 bases). V lost 1 base and J lost 0, with 10 bases in between. The germline CDR1 and CDR2 sequences are SGHDN and FVKESK. The CDR3 loop spans 16 amino acids. The DNA for the CDR3 is TGTGCCAGCAGCCAAGTAAGTAGCGGCTCCTACAATGAGCAGTTCTTC. Amino acids: CASSQVSSGSYNEQFF.

The J gene is TRBJ2-1, the V gene TRBV4-1; 7 nucleotides align to TRBD2. V trimming: 1 base; J trimming: 3 bases; junction bases outside the gene matches: 6. The CDR3 totals 16 residues. Germline V gene lookup returns CDR1 MGHRA and CDR2 YSYEKL. CDR3 residues: CASSQGDGGNYNEQFF. As DNA, the CDR3 is TGCGCCAGCAGCCAAGGGGACGGGGGGAACTACAATGAGCAGTTCTTC.

The genes are TRBV19 and TRBJ1-1; 9 positions match TRBD1. CDR3 length: 12 residues. The germline CDR1 and CDR2 sequences are LNHDA and SQIVND (reference sequence). The V and J ends lost 6 bases and 5 bases, in that order; junction bases with no gene match: 1. In DNA, the CDR3 is TGTGCCAGTAGGGGGACAGGGACTGAAGCTTTCTTT. It codes for CASRGTGTEAFF. The complete variable domain, with remaining parts taken from reference TRBV19 and TRBJ1-1, reads DGGITQSPKYLFRKEGQNVTLSCEQNLNHDAMYWYRQDPGQGLRLIYYSQIVNDFQKGDIAEGYSVSREKKESFPLTVTSAQKNPTAFYLCASRGTGTEAFFGQGTRLTVV.

The V and J genes are TRBV29-1 and TRBJ1-2; a possible D gene is TRBD1 (6 bases). Germline V gives CDR1 SQVTM, CDR2 ANQGSEA. V gave up 2 bases and J gave up 1 base, with 17 bases separating them. The CDR3 contains 16 residues. The CDR3: CSVEFQGKEDNYGYTF. CDR3 DNA: TGCAGCGTTGAATTCCAGGGGAAAGAGGATAACTATGGCTACACCTTC.

V and J are TRBV5-1 and TRBJ2-7, with 8 bases lining up with TRBD1. Germline loops: CDR1 SGHRS, CDR2 YFSETQ. The J segment lost 3 bases and the V segment lost 3 bases, leaving 5 bases of the junction unmatched. The CDR3 contains 14 residues. The CDR3 DNA is TGCGCCAGCAGCTCGAGGACAGGGATCTACGAGCAGTACTTC. The encoded protein is CASSSRTGIYEQYF.

This sequence joins TRBV28 and TRBJ1-5, with a possible D match to TRBD1 (6 bases). Germline-derived CDR1 and CDR2 are MDHEN and SYDVKM. The CDR3 covers 14 residues. Trimming pared 10 bases from V and 0 bases from J, leaving 13 bases between. The CDR3 bases are TGTGCCATCCGAAGGGGACATAGCAATCAGCCCCAGCATTTT. It yields the protein CAIRRGHSNQPQHF.

The sample holds one count of this clone. The gene calls are TRBV11-3 and TRBJ1-3; D uncertain. This CDR3 region has 17 residues. Looked up from germline, CDR1 is SGHNT and CDR2 is YENEEA. V was trimmed by 0 bases and J by 0 bases, leaving 12 bases between them. The CDR3 DNA follows: TGTGCCAGCAGCTTAGATGAGGGTCAGAACTCTGGAAACACCATATATTTT. This encodes CASSLDEGQNSGNTIYF.

This clone came up once. This sequence joins TRBV6-2 or TRBV6-3 and TRBJ1-2; unclear D gene. This CDR3 has 13 amino acids. V lost 5 bases, J lost 4 bases, and 11 bases lay in between. Germline assignment: CDR1 MNHEY and CDR2 SVGEGT. Here the CDR3 DNA reads TGTGCCAGCAGTCGGGGAGAGGGCTATGGCTACACCTTC. Amino acid sequence: CASSRGEGYGYTF.

The rearrangement uses TRBV10-2 and TRBJ1-6; no clear D. V lost 7 bases to trimming and J lost 4 bases, with 11 bases between them. CDR1 WSHSY and CDR2 SAAADI come from the germline V gene. The CDR3 covers 14 residues. The CDR3 protein is CASTRTEYNSPLHF. The CDR3 DNA reads as TGCGCCAGCACAAGGACGGAATATAATTCACCCCTCCACTTT.

This chain links TRBV19 with TRBJ2-7; D is unresolved. Germline V gives CDR1 LNHDA, CDR2 SQIVND (reference sequence). V was shortened by 1 base and J by 5 bases, with 12 bases between the two germline ends. CDR3 length: 14 residues. CDR3 loop: CASSIGVTSNEQYF. The CDR3 DNA reads TGTGCCAGTAGTATAGGCGTGACATCTAACGAGCAGTACTTC.

This rearrangement joins TRBV28 to TRBJ2-1; either TRBD1 or TRBD2 may supply D (6 bases each). The CDR3 is 16 residues long. V was shortened by 1 base and J by 0 bases, with 10 bases between the two germline ends. CDR1 MDHEN and CDR2 SYDVKM come from the germline V gene. CDR3 DNA sequence: TGTGCCAGCAGTTTATATGGGGGGCGCTCCTACAATGAGCAGTTCTTC. It specifies CASSLYGGRSYNEQFF.